Below, 3 T cell receptor beta chains from the same sample are listed, as sequenced in a study of blood T cell repertoires in COVID-19. Clones were read by immunoSEQ multiplex PCR, and TCRdb kept only the in-frame ones, dropping some. The table lists roughly 250,000 clones, 84% of them singletons. Input material: peripheral blood. The source is a human donor in a cohort sampled during active COVID-19.

The CDR3 spells CASSEYGGGTFYEQYF. The CDR3 DNA reads TGTGCCAGCAGTGAATATGGCGGGGGCACCTTCTACGAGCAGTACTTC. The V gene is TRBV6-1, the J gene TRBJ2-7; a possible D gene is TRBD2 (7 bases). Looked up from germline, CDR1 is MNHNS and CDR2 is SASEGT. This CDR3 contains 16 residues. Trimming removed 2 bases from V and 3 bases from J, with 17 bases in between.

The V and J genes are TRBV28 and TRBJ2-7; D may be TRBD1 (6 bases). Germline values: CDR1 MDHEN, CDR2 SYDVKM. The CDR3 extends over 14 amino acids. V lost 8 bases and J lost 7, with 21 bases in between. The CDR3 region is CASGPGARRGEQYF. CDR3 DNA: TGTGCCAGCGGTCCAGGGGCTCGCCGTGGTGAGCAGTACTTC.

The chain links TRBV6-6 to TRBJ1-5; D perhaps matches TRBD1 (6 bases). The CDR3 consists of 15 residues. The germline gives CDR1 MNHNY, CDR2 SVGAGI (reference sequence). Deletions cut 5 bases from V and 2 bases from J, with 13 bases between. Here the CDR3 reads CASSQQGMGNQPQHF. The CDR3, as DNA: TGTGCCAGCAGTCAACAGGGAATGGGCAATCAGCCCCAGCATTTT.